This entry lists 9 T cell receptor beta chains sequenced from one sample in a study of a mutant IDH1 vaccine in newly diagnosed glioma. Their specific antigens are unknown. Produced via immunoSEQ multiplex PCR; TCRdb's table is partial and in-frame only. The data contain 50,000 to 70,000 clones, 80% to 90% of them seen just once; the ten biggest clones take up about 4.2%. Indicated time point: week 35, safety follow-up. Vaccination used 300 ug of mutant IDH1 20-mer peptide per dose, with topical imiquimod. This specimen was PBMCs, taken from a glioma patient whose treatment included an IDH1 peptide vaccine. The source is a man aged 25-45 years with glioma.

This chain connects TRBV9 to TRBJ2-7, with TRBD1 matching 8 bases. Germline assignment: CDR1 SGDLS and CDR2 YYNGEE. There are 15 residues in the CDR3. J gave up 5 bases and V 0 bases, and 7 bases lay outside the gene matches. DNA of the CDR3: TGTGCCAGCAGCGTAGGCCCACAGGGGGTGGACGAGCAGTACTTC. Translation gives CASSVGPQGVDEQYF.

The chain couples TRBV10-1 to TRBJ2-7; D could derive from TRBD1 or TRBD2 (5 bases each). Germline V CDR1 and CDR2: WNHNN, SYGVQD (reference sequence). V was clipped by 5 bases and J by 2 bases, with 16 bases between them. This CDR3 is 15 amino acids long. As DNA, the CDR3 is TGCGCCAGCAGTTCTGGGACGGCGGGCACCTACGAGCAGTACTTC. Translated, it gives CASSSGTAGTYEQYF.

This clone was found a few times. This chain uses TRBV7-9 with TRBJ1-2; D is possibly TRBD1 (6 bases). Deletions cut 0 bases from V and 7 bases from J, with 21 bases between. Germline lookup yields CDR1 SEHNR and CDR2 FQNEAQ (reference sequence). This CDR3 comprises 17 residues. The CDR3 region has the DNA TGTGCCAGCAGCTTAGCGCGTGACACGGGGGCAAACGGTGGCTACACCTTC. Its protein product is CASSLARDTGANGGYTF.

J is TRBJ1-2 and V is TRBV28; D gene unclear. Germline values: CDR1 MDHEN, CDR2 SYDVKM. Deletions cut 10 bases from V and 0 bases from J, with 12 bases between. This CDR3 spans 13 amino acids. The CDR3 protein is CATWEDTNYGYTF. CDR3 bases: TGTGCCACGTGGGAAGATACTAACTATGGCTACACCTTC.

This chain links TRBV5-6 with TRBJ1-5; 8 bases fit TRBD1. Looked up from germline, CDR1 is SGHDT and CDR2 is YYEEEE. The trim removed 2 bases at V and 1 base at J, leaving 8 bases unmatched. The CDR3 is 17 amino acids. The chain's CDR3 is CASSFFSGGESNQPQHF. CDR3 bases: TGTGCCAGCAGCTTCTTTTCAGGGGGCGAAAGCAATCAGCCCCAGCATTTT.

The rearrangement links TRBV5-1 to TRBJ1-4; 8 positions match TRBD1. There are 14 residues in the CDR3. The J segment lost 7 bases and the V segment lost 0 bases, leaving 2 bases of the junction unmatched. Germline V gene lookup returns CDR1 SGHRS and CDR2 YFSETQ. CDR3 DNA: TGCGCCAGCAGCTTGGAACAGGGGGTTGAAAAACTGTTTTTT. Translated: CASSLEQGVEKLFF.

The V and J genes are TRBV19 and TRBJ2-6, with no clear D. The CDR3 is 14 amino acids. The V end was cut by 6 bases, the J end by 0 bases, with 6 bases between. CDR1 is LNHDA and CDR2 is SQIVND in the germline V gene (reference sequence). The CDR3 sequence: CASSVGSGANVLTF. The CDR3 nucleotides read TGTGCCAGTAGCGTCGGCTCTGGGGCCAACGTCCTGACTTTC.

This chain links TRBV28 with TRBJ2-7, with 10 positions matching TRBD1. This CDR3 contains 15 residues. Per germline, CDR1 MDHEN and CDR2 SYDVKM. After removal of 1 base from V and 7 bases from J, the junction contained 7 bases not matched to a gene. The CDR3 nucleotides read TGTGCCAGCAGTTTATTAAGGACAGGGGGTGGGGAGCAGTACTTC. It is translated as CASSLLRTGGGEQYF.

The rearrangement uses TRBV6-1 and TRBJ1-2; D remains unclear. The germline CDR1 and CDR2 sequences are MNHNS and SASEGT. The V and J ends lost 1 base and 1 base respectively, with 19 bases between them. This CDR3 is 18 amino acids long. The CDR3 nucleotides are TGTGCCAGCAGTGAAGTGATAGGCAGGCCCAACCTTAACTATGGCTACACCTTC. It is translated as CASSEVIGRPNLNYGYTF.